One sample yielded the 10 T cell receptor beta chains listed below, sequenced in a study of T cells in Graves' hyperthyroidism and ophthalmopathy. There were TCR beta CDR3 regions amplified from RNA transcripts. The TCR CDR3 was amplified in a first-round RT-PCR using the HTBI primer set. TCRdb passed the multiplex PCR reads through MiXCR, listing each CDR3 protein once. The profile covers fewer than 750,000 distinct CDR3 sequences, with around 45% appearing a single time and about 8.3% taken by the ten largest. Source material: peripheral blood or thyroid tissue (not recorded which). These receptor sequences come from a woman younger than 35 with Graves' hyperthyroidism.

The sample holds a few counts of this clonotype. The V and J genes are TRBV20-1 and TRBJ2-2; 7 nucleotides agree with TRBD1. CDR3 size: 11 residues. V was pared by 3 bases and J by 8 bases, with 0 bases of the junction left unmatched. Germline CDR1 is DFQATT and CDR2 is SNEGSKA (reference sequence). The CDR3 sequence: CSARGQGELFF. The DNA for the CDR3 is TGCAGTGCTAGGGGACAGGGGGAGCTGTTTTTT.

Comment on this clonotype: A much larger clone lies one base from this, so it may be a read error. The V call is TRBV7-9, the J call TRBJ2-7; 11 positions match TRBD2. Unmatched junction bases numbered 13, after V lost 5 bases and J lost 7 bases. CDR1 is SEHNR and CDR2 is FQNEAQ in the germline V gene (reference sequence). The CDR3 is made up of 16 amino acids. CDR3: CASSLGVGLAAKEQYF. The CDR3 DNA reads TGTGCCAGCAGCCTCGGGGTGGGACTAGCGGCGAAGGAGCAGTACTTC.

The sample holds many counts of this clonotype. The chain links TRBV20-1 to TRBJ1-1, with D perhaps matching TRBD1 (5 bases). The length of the CDR3 is 14 residues. Germline CDR1 and CDR2: DFQATT and SNEGSKA (reference sequence). The V end was cut by 6 bases, the J end by 5 bases, with 19 bases between. This CDR3 is CSANSREGWTEAFF. CDR3 bases: TGCAGTGCCAACAGCAGGGAGGGGTGGACTGAAGCTTTCTTT.

DNA for the CDR3: TGCAGTCCCCGGGACAGGGCTGGCTACACCTTC. This encodes CSPRDRAGYTF. The V and J genes are TRBV29-1 and TRBJ1-2, with TRBD1 matching over 9 bases. This CDR3 comprises 11 residues. Germline CDR1 reads SQVTM; CDR2 reads ANQGSEA. Using reference TRBV29-1 and TRBJ1-2 for the parts outside the CDR3, the full variable domain is SAVISQKPSRDICQRGTSLTIQCQVDSQVTMMFWYRQQPGQSLTLIATANQGSEATYESGFVIDKFPISRPNLTFSTLTVSNMSPEDSSIYLCSPRDRAGYTFGSGTRLTVV.

V is TRBV7-2 and J is TRBJ1-2, with D possibly matching TRBD1 (5 bases). This CDR3 comprises 15 residues. Germline lookup yields CDR1 SGHTA and CDR2 FQGNSA. The V end was cut by 5 bases, the J end by 8 bases, with 21 bases between. The CDR3 region is CASSPRGSISLGYTF. DNA of the CDR3: TGTGCCAGCAGCCCCCGGGGCTCAATCAGTCTCGGCTACACCTTC.

The CDR3 protein is CASTPEASTDTQYF. DNA of the CDR3: TGTGCCAGCACCCCTGAAGCTAGCACAGATACGCAGTATTTT. V gene TRBV7-9 combines with J gene TRBJ2-3; unclear D gene. This CDR3 comprises 14 residues. The germline V gene has CDR1 SEHNR and CDR2 FQNEAQ (reference sequence). The V gene lost 7 bases and the J gene lost 0 bases, with 11 bases spanning the gap.

This clonotype showed up just a few times. V gene TRBV19 combines with J gene TRBJ1-5, with D tentatively TRBD1 (5 bases). Germline assignment: CDR1 LNHDA and CDR2 SQIVND (reference sequence). The CDR3 runs to 16 residues. With 3 bases removed from V and 2 bases from J, the gap between germline ends came to 14 bases. Here the CDR3 DNA reads TGTGCCAGTAGTATTGAGAGGGGCGCTGGCAATCAGCCCCAGCATTTT. It translates to CASSIERGAGNQPQHF.

Comment on this clonotype: One end of the junction is discordant with germline, which a read error may explain. The V and J genes are TRBV11-1 and TRBJ2-1; TRBD1 is a possible D gene (6 bases). Germline CDR1 reads SGHAT; CDR2 reads FQDESV (reference sequence). The CDR3 has 12 amino acids. The CDR3 loop is CASSLADREQFF. The CDR3 coding sequence is TGTGCCAGCAGCCTAGCTGACAGGGAGCAGTTCTTC. Full variable domain (remainder filled in from reference TRBV11-1 and TRBJ2-1): EAEVAQSPRYKITEKSQAVAFWCDPISGHATLYWYRQILGQGPELLVQFQDESVVDDSQLPKDRFSAERLKGVDSTLKIQPAELGDSAMYLCASSLADREQFFGPGTRLTVL.

A remark on this clonotype: A read error may be the cause here, since a much bigger clone is one base away. V is TRBV7-9 and J is TRBJ1-4; possible D gene TRBD1, 5 bases. This CDR3 is built from 14 residues. Trimming removed 2 bases at V and 3 bases at J, with 7 bases between. Germline V gene sequence: CDR1 SEHNR, CDR2 FQNEAQ (reference sequence). The CDR3 spells CASSLRGANEKLFF. DNA for the CDR3: TGTGCCAGCAGCTTAAGAGGGGCTAATGAAAAACTGTTTTTT.

The chain carries TRBV27 and TRBJ1-2; 9 bases line up with TRBD1. Germline lookup yields CDR1 MNHEY and CDR2 SMNVEV (reference sequence). Trimming cost V 6 bases and J 6 bases; bases outside gene matches: 8. The CDR3 consists of 14 residues. CDR3 amino acids: CASSRRQGGHGYTF. The CDR3 DNA reads as TGTGCCAGCAGCCGTAGACAGGGGGGTCATGGCTACACCTTC.